A single sample is the source of the 13 T cell receptor beta chains below, sequenced in a study of blood T cells in healthy people across ages. PCR was performed a second time for roughly 7 to 12 cycles using a sample-barcoded 5' primer and a J-beta primer mix. TCRdb analysed the 5' RACE reads with MiXCR anew, one entry per CDR3 protein. The table has approximately 1.5 million distinct CDR3 sequences, less than 45% seen once. The sample taken for sequencing was blood. These receptors all stem from a woman aged 18-35 years in good health.

This rearrangement joins TRBV12-3 or TRBV12-4 to TRBJ2-7; 10 bases are shared with TRBD2. The CDR3 is 15 residues long. The V segment lost 5 bases and the J segment 7 bases; nucleotides outside the gene matches: 11. The CDR3 here is CASSVSGGALNEQYF. The CDR3 DNA sequence: TGTGCCAGCAGTGTCAGCGGGGGGGCTTTAAATGAGCAGTACTTC.

This clonotype has a handful of counts. The chain recombines TRBV29-1 with TRBJ1-1, with a weak D call TRBD1 (5 bases). There are 13 residues in the CDR3. The V gene's germline CDR1 is SQVTM and CDR2 ANQGSEA. CDR3 nucleotides: TGCACAGTACGGGGCAGGACAAACACTGAAGCTTTCTTT. This gives the protein CTVRGRTNTEAFF.

This clonotype was observed a few times. The rearrangement joins TRBV20-1 to TRBJ1-5; D possibly corresponds to TRBD1 (6 bases). Trimming took 3 bases from V and 0 from J, leaving 12 bases between them. The CDR3 sequence is 15 residues long. Per germline, CDR1 DFQATT and CDR2 SNEGSKA (reference sequence). The CDR3 here is CSARGGTFSNQPQHF. The CDR3 coding sequence is TGCAGTGCTAGGGGGGGGACATTTAGCAATCAGCCCCAGCATTTT.

Concerning this clonotype: This may be a read error: a much more frequent sequence differs by one nucleotide. The rearrangement uses TRBV20-1 and TRBJ1-2, with D hard to call. The CDR3 is 14 amino acids. Germline loops: CDR1 DFQATT, CDR2 SNEGSKA (reference sequence). CDR3: CNAREHGSNYGYTF. CDR3 coding DNA: TGCAATGCTAGAGAGCATGGGTCTAACTATGGCTACACCTTC.

V gene TRBV12-3 or TRBV12-4 combines with J gene TRBJ2-7; 7 positions agree with TRBD1. This CDR3 has 14 residues. J was trimmed by 5 bases and V by 6 bases; bases with no gene match: 10. The CDR3 spells CASSDRDRPHEQYF. CDR3 DNA sequence: TGTGCCAGCAGCGACCGGGACAGACCCCACGAGCAGTACTTC.

The rearrangement joins TRBV12-3 or TRBV12-4 to TRBJ2-5; 13 bases match TRBD2. The CDR3 has 15 amino acids. The trim removed 7 bases at V and 11 bases at J, leaving 13 bases unmatched. Here the CDR3 DNA reads TGTGCCAGCACCCGACTAGCGGGGGGCCGCAATGAGCAGTACTTC. The encoded protein is CASTRLAGGRNEQYF.

The V call is TRBV9, the J call TRBJ2-5; D possibly corresponds to TRBD2 (6 bases). The CDR3 contains 18 residues. The ends were cut back, 4 bases at V and 11 bases at J, with 33 bases in the middle. Germline assignment: CDR1 SGDLS and CDR2 YYNGEE. CDR3 loop: CASSHRDFSELVYNEQYF. The CDR3 coding sequence is TGTGCCAGCAGCCACCGGGACTTTAGCGAGTTAGTCTACAATGAGCAGTACTTC. Using reference TRBV9 and TRBJ2-5 for the parts outside the CDR3, the full variable domain is DSGVTQTPKHLITATGQRVTLRCSPRSGDLSVYWYQQSLDQGLQFLIQYYNGEERAKGNILERFSAQQFPDLHSELNLSSLELGDSALYFCASSHRDFSELVYNEQYFGPGTRLLVL.

This chain joins TRBV7-3 and TRBJ2-7, with D maybe TRBD2 (6 bases). The DNA end is a closer match to TRBJ2-4, so the J assignment may be wrong. Germline V lookup: CDR1 SGHTA, CDR2 FQGTGA. CDR3 length: 14 amino acids. The CDR3 nucleotides are TGTGCCAGCAGCGTAGCGGCACGAGAGGACATTCAGTACTTC. Encoded protein: CASSVAAREDIQYF.

A remark on this clonotype: The junction does not match germline at one end; this may be a read error. The chain recombines TRBV20-1 with TRBJ2-3; D might be TRBD1 (6 bases). The CDR3 totals 13 residues. Germline V gene data show CDR1 as DFQATT and CDR2 as SNEGSKA (reference sequence). Here the CDR3 DNA reads TGCAGTGCTAGGGACAGAGCGGTGGATACGAAGTATTTT. Translated, it gives CSARDRAVDTKYF.

In its sample, this clonotype was seen a few times. The chain joins TRBV25-1 to TRBJ2-7; 10 bases align to TRBD1. From germline, CDR1 is MGHDK and CDR2 SYGVNS. With V trimmed by 5 bases and J by 5 bases, 9 bases remained unmatched. The CDR3 is made up of 15 amino acids. The CDR3 sequence: CASSLLGTGVHEQYF. For the CDR3, the DNA is TGTGCCAGCAGTCTTTTAGGGACAGGGGTTCACGAGCAGTACTTC.

The chain has TRBV6-1 and TRBJ2-2; weak D call: TRBD1 (6 bases). This CDR3 has 16 amino acids. Trimming removed 1 base at V and 6 bases at J, with 15 bases between. Germline V gives CDR1 MNHNS, CDR2 SASEGT. In DNA form, the CDR3 reads TGTGCCAGCAGTGAAGGTTTACCAGGGGAGTCCGGGGAGCTGTTTTTT. Translating it yields CASSEGLPGESGELFF.

In its sample, this clonotype was seen a few times. The CDR3, as DNA: TGTGCCAGCAGTCCCATGATTGGACTAGCGGGGTACGAGCAGTACTTC. Its translation is CASSPMIGLAGYEQYF. The V and J genes are TRBV27 and TRBJ2-4; 12 nucleotides agree with TRBD2. The closer fit of TRBJ2-7 to the DNA end suggests the J call may be wrong. The germline gives CDR1 MNHEY, CDR2 SMNVEV (reference sequence). This CDR3 is built from 16 residues.

There are many counts of this clonotype. A much larger clone differs by one base, so this may be a read error. V usage is TRBV9 and J usage is TRBJ2-1; no clear D. This CDR3 has 16 amino acids. Germline CDR1 is SGDLS and CDR2 is YYNGEE. V dropped 4 bases and J dropped 0 bases, with 14 bases sitting between them. CDR3: CASSPATDSSYNEQFF. The CDR3 bases are TGTGCCAGCAGCCCCGCGACGGATAGCTCCTACAATGAGCAGTTCTTC.